One and the same sample provided the 26 T cell receptor beta chains below, sequenced in a study of blood T cells in healthy people across ages. A sample-barcoded 5' primer and a J-beta primer mix were used in a second PCR of about 7 to 12 cycles. TCRdb independently ran MiXCR on the 5' RACE reads; one entry per CDR3 protein. The table records approximately 820,000 distinct CDR3 sequences, approximately 48% of them present only once. The specimen was blood. These receptor sequences come from a man in his 60s in good health.

The J gene is TRBJ2-3, the V gene TRBV2; D unclear. Looked up from germline, CDR1 is SNHLY and CDR2 is FYNNEI. Between the trimmed V and J ends, which lost 7 bases and 4 bases, there was a span of 15 bases. The CDR3 consists of 14 residues. The CDR3 loop reads CASKIRVGADTQYF. CDR3 coding DNA: TGTGCCAGCAAGATACGAGTTGGCGCAGATACGCAGTATTTT.

V gene TRBV9 combines with J gene TRBJ2-5; D is possibly TRBD1 (6 bases). Trimming removed 4 bases from V and 2 bases from J, with 15 bases in between. This CDR3 has 15 residues. Germline V gene data show CDR1 as SGDLS and CDR2 as YYNGEE. The CDR3 coding sequence is TGTGCCAGCAGCCCACAGGGATCGGGTCAAGAGACCCAGTACTTC. This encodes CASSPQGSGQETQYF.

This clonotype was counted ten times or more. The chain uses TRBV29-1 and TRBJ2-5, with D perhaps TRBD2 (7 bases). Germline assignment: CDR1 SQVTM and CDR2 ANQGSEA. V was pared by 6 bases and J by 7 bases, with 21 bases between. The CDR3 spans 14 residues. The CDR3 protein is CSVQGDGASGTQYF. The CDR3 DNA sequence: TGCAGCGTACAGGGAGATGGGGCTAGCGGGACCCAGTACTTC.

The chain has TRBV10-2 and TRBJ2-3; D is uncertain. CDR3 length equals 16 residues. Deletions cut 7 bases from V and 6 bases from J, with 23 bases between. CDR1 and CDR2 from the germline V gene are WSHSY and SAAADI. CDR3 sequence reads: CASTPHGPGIEDTQYF. CDR3 nucleotides: TGCGCCAGCACTCCCCACGGACCAGGTATAGAGGATACGCAGTATTTT.

In nucleotides, the CDR3 is TGTGCCAGTTCGTTACTAGAGGACACTGAAGCTTTCTTT. Its translation: CASSLLEDTEAFF. V is TRBV2 and J is TRBJ1-1; D is unresolved. Trimming removed 9 bases from V and 3 bases from J, with 14 bases in between. Germline lookup yields CDR1 SNHLY and CDR2 FYNNEI. This CDR3 has 13 amino acids.

The V and J genes are TRBV5-6 and TRBJ2-7; D might be TRBD1 (6 bases). Trimming pared 4 bases from V and 0 bases from J, leaving 17 bases between. The CDR3 covers 16 residues. Germline V lookup: CDR1 SGHDT, CDR2 YYEEEE. CDR3 amino acids: CASSRPVAQGSYEQYF. DNA for the CDR3: TGTGCCAGCAGCCGCCCGGTCGCACAGGGCTCCTACGAGCAGTACTTC.

The chain carries TRBV20-1 and TRBJ2-7; D call uncertain. Trimming stripped 3 bases from V and 0 bases from J, with 12 bases between. CDR1 and CDR2 from the germline V gene are DFQATT and SNEGSKA (reference sequence). The CDR3 length is 14 residues. CDR3 in amino acids: CSARWRTASYEQYF. Here the CDR3 DNA reads TGCAGTGCTAGGTGGCGGACGGCCTCCTACGAGCAGTACTTC.

The rearrangement joins TRBV10-3 to TRBJ2-7; TRBD1 matches 9 bases. The V and J ends lost 3 bases and 3 bases, in that order; junction bases with no gene match: 9. Germline-derived CDR1 and CDR2 are ENHRY and SYGVKD. CDR3 length equals 16 residues. The chain's CDR3 is CAISDSQTGGRYEQYF. The CDR3 coding sequence is TGTGCCATCAGTGACAGCCAGACAGGGGGGCGCTACGAGCAGTACTTC.

The table lists this clonotype with a few counts. The chain employs TRBV4-1 and TRBJ1-5; TRBD1 might be the D (6 bases). This CDR3 region has 16 residues. In germline, CDR1 is MGHRA, CDR2 YSYEKL. Trimming took off 0 bases at V and 5 bases at J, with 14 bases between the two ends. The chain's CDR3 is CASSQEGVGADQPQHF. CDR3 coding DNA: TGCGCCAGCAGCCAAGAGGGGGTGGGGGCAGATCAGCCCCAGCATTTT.

The CDR3 sequence is CASSQDRITNEKLFF. CDR3 nucleotides: TGCGCCAGCAGCCAAGATCGGATAACTAATGAAAAACTGTTTTTT. The rearrangement uses TRBV4-3 and TRBJ1-4; unclear D gene. Trimming removed 0 bases from V and 1 base from J, with 6 bases in between. Germline V gives CDR1 LGHNA, CDR2 YSLEER. The CDR3 contains 15 residues.

V is TRBV7-2 and J is TRBJ2-4, with TRBD1 matching 9 bases. The DNA matches TRBJ2-7 better at its end, which makes the J call doubtful. The CDR3 loop spans 15 amino acids. Germline V gene lookup returns CDR1 SGHTA and CDR2 FQGNSA. The CDR3 region has the DNA TGTGCCAGCAGCTCTTACGGGACAGGGTCCTACGAGCAGTACTTC. This gives the protein CASSSYGTGSYEQYF.

The chain recombines TRBV27 with TRBJ1-5; D call uncertain. This CDR3 is built from 14 residues. The germline V gene encodes CDR1 MNHEY and CDR2 SMNVEV (reference sequence). Trimming cost V 4 bases and J 5 bases, with 12 bases left between them. The CDR3: CASSSHSPHQPQHF. CDR3 in DNA: TGTGCCAGCAGTTCCCACAGCCCTCATCAGCCCCAGCATTTT.

J is TRBJ1-6 and V is TRBV28; no reliable D call. Germline values: CDR1 MDHEN, CDR2 SYDVKM. V was shortened by 6 bases and J by 2 bases, with 11 bases between the two germline ends. There are 15 residues in the CDR3. CDR3 region: CASSPNSPYNSPLHF. In DNA form, the CDR3 reads TGTGCCAGCAGCCCCAATAGTCCCTATAATTCACCCCTCCACTTT. Filled out from reference TRBV28 and TRBJ1-6, the complete variable domain reads DVKVTQSSRYLVKRTGEKVFLECVQDMDHENMFWYRQDPGLGLRLIYFSYDVKMKEKGDIPEGYSVSREKKERFSLILESASTNQTSMYLCASSPNSPYNSPLHFGNGTRLTVT.

This clonotype was counted a few times. The chain employs TRBV20-1 and TRBJ2-4; 8 positions match TRBD2. J gave up 0 bases and V 6 bases, and 7 bases lay outside the gene matches. Germline V gene data show CDR1 as DFQATT and CDR2 as SNEGSKA (reference sequence). The length of the CDR3 is 15 residues. The CDR3 sequence is CSATTGTRAKNIQYF. Written as DNA, the CDR3 is TGCAGTGCGACCACCGGGACTAGAGCCAAAAACATTCAGTACTTC.

This chain connects TRBV6-2 or TRBV6-3 to TRBJ1-1, with a tentative D call TRBD1 (5 bases). Germline-derived CDR1 and CDR2 are MNHEY and SVGEGT. V was shortened by 5 bases and J by 5 bases, with 18 bases between the two germline ends. There are 15 residues in the CDR3. The CDR3 region has the DNA TGTGCCAGCAGTACGCCCCTATCAGGGTTTACTGAAGCTTTCTTT. This sequence encodes CASSTPLSGFTEAFF.

The genes are TRBV20-1 and TRBJ2-7, with 10 positions matching TRBD2. This CDR3 is 15 amino acids long. Germline CDR1 reads DFQATT; CDR2 reads SNEGSKA (reference sequence). V lost 5 bases to trimming and J lost 2 bases; unmatched junction nucleotides: 9. In nucleotides, the CDR3 is TGCAGTGCTGGCCCCGGTAGCGGGGGGACCTACGAGCAGTACTTC. Translation: CSAGPGSGGTYEQYF.

The rearrangement links TRBV6-5 to TRBJ1-1; 7 nucleotides align to TRBD1. Germline V gene sequence: CDR1 MNHEY, CDR2 SVGAGI. The CDR3 has 15 amino acids. Trimming at V came to 5 bases and at J to 3 bases, leaving 9 bases not matched to a gene. This chain's CDR3 is CASSPPGQQYTEAFF. DNA of the CDR3: TGTGCCAGCAGTCCCCCGGGACAGCAGTACACTGAAGCTTTCTTT.

This chain uses TRBV7-2 with TRBJ2-1; perhaps TRBD2 as D (5 bases). Germline V gives CDR1 SGHTA, CDR2 FQGNSA. This CDR3 comprises 19 residues. V lost 3 bases and J 0 bases, leaving 21 bases between the germline ends. The DNA for the CDR3 is TGTGCCAGCAGCTTCAGGACTGGTGCGGGTCCAAGCTCCTACAATGAGCAGTTCTTC. Protein: CASSFRTGAGPSSYNEQFF.

The rearrangement joins TRBV3-1 to TRBJ1-4; possibly TRBD1 for D (6 bases). V lost 4 bases and J 0 bases, leaving 12 bases between the germline ends. Germline assignment: CDR1 LGHDT and CDR2 YNNKEL (reference sequence). This CDR3 is built from 16 residues. CDR3 nucleotides: TGTGCCAGCAGCCGCCAGGGGAGAACAACTAATGAAAAACTGTTTTTT. Translation gives CASSRQGRTTNEKLFF.

V and J are TRBV6-1 and TRBJ2-1, with 15 bases fitting TRBD2. The length of the CDR3 is 15 residues. From germline, CDR1 is MNHNS and CDR2 SASEGT. Unmatched junction bases numbered 2, after V lost 6 bases and J lost 5 bases. The CDR3 coding sequence is TGTGCCAGCAGCGGACTAGCGGGGGGGAACAATGAGCAGTTCTTC. Amino acids: CASSGLAGGNNEQFF.

A note on this clonotype: Since a much larger clone is just one base distant, this may be a read error. This chain connects TRBV9 to TRBJ2-5, with TRBD2 matching over 9 bases. Near its end, the DNA agrees better with TRBJ2-7, so the J call may be wrong. The CDR3 sequence is 15 residues long. Germline V lookup: CDR1 SGDLS, CDR2 YYNGEE. CDR3 residues: CASSGTAGGTYEQYF. The CDR3, as DNA: TGTGCCAGCAGCGGTACAGCGGGGGGTACCTACGAGCAGTACTTC.

The V gene is TRBV20-1, the J gene TRBJ2-1; TRBD2 matches at 10 bases. In germline, CDR1 is DFQATT, CDR2 SNEGSKA (reference sequence). The CDR3 has 14 amino acids. The ends lost 6 bases at V and 4 bases at J; junction bases unmatched: 6. Here the CDR3 DNA reads TGCAGTGCACCACTAGCGGGAAAATACAATGAGCAGTTCTTC. Translated: CSAPLAGKYNEQFF.

This sequence joins TRBV10-1 and TRBJ2-5; 7 bases line up with TRBD1. The J call may be in error: the DNA end matches TRBJ2-1 better. Germline lookup yields CDR1 WNHNN and CDR2 SYGVQD (reference sequence). The CDR3 runs 15 residues. DNA of the CDR3: TGCGCCAGCAGTGAGGCGAGGGGACAGCAAGAGACCCAGTTCTTC. Protein product: CASSEARGQQETQFF.

This clonotype came up a few times. This chain connects TRBV7-2 to TRBJ2-1; the D gene is possibly TRBD2 (7 bases). The V gene's germline CDR1 is SGHTA and CDR2 FQGNSA. V lost 6 bases, J lost 4 bases, and 19 bases lay in between. The CDR3 contains 16 residues. The CDR3 protein is CASSYYAGAQYNEQFF. The CDR3 DNA follows: TGTGCCAGCAGTTATTATGCGGGGGCCCAATACAATGAGCAGTTCTTC.

The sample holds a few counts of this clonotype. The rearrangement links TRBV10-3 to TRBJ1-1; TRBD1 aligns across 7 bases. V was clipped by 8 bases and J by 7 bases; unmatched bases: 7. The CDR3 extends over 12 amino acids. Germline CDR1 reads ENHRY; CDR2 reads SYGVKD. CDR3 nucleotide sequence: TGTGCCATCGGTTGGAGACAGGGTGAAGCTTTCTTT. This codes for CAIGWRQGEAFF.

The J gene is TRBJ1-1, the V gene TRBV5-1, with D perhaps matching TRBD1 (6 bases). The germline V gene has CDR1 SGHRS and CDR2 YFSETQ. The CDR3 extends over 12 amino acids. Between the trimmed V and J ends, which lost 4 bases and 7 bases, there was a span of 11 bases. The CDR3 region is CASSPTGCEAFF. In DNA, the CDR3 is TGCGCCAGCAGCCCCACAGGGTGTGAAGCTTTCTTT. The entire variable domain, with the rest obtained from reference TRBV5-1 and TRBJ1-1, is as follows: KAGVTQTPRYLIKTRGQQVTLSCSPISGHRSVSWYQQTPGQGLQFLFEYFSETQRNKGNFPGRFSGRQFSNSRSEMNVSTLELGDSALYLCASSPTGCEAFFGQGTRLTVV.